Each of the 5 T cell receptor beta chains below was sequenced from the same sample in a study of cytomegalovirus exposure and HLA in healthy donors. The PCR employed 60 Vbeta primers together with 13 Jbeta primers. Clones were read by immunoSEQ multiplex PCR, and TCRdb kept only the in-frame ones, dropping some. Of about 190,000 clones in the sample, around 77% were seen once. Source material: PBMCs. The receptors originated from a woman between 18 and 30 years old in good health and CMV-seronegative.

The chain uses TRBV19 and TRBJ2-3; 9 bases map to TRBD1. CDR1 is LNHDA, CDR2 SQIVND, per germline (reference sequence). After removal of 4 bases from V and 3 bases from J, the junction contained 2 bases not matched to a gene. CDR3 length equals 14 residues. CDR3 sequence reads: CASSKTGGTDTQYF. The CDR3 nucleotides read TGTGCCAGTAGTAAGACAGGGGGGACAGATACGCAGTATTTT. The full variable domain, with the rest looked up from reference TRBV19 and TRBJ2-3, is DGGITQSPKYLFRKEGQNVTLSCEQNLNHDAMYWYRQDPGQGLRLIYYSQIVNDFQKGDIAEGYSVSREKKESFPLTVTSAQKNPTAFYLCASSKTGGTDTQYFGPGTRLTVL.

This sequence joins TRBV11-3 and TRBJ1-2; no definite D call. Germline values: CDR1 SGHNT, CDR2 YENEEA. V shed 3 bases and J shed 8 bases, with 13 bases lying between them. CDR3 length: 13 residues. Here the CDR3 DNA reads TGTGCCAGCAGCTTGAACAGTCGGGAAGGCTACACCTTC. As protein: CASSLNSREGYTF.

This rearrangement joins TRBV27 to TRBJ2-2, with 7 positions matching TRBD1. V trimming: 2 bases; J trimming: 0 bases; junction bases outside the gene matches: 12. The CDR3 sequence is 19 residues long. Germline CDR1 reads MNHEY; CDR2 reads SMNVEV (reference sequence). The CDR3 nucleotides are TGTGCCAGCAGTTTAACCGCGAGGGGGCTCTGGTCGAACACCGGGGAGCTGTTTTTT. Its translation: CASSLTARGLWSNTGELFF.

V usage is TRBV5-1 and J usage is TRBJ2-1; TRBD2 aligns across 9 bases. Losses at the gene ends were 5 bases for V and 9 bases for J; bases not matched to a gene: 12. The germline gives CDR1 SGHRS, CDR2 YFSETQ. The CDR3 spans 15 residues. Here the CDR3 DNA reads TGCGCCAGCAGAATTGAGGTAGCGGGAGATATTGAGCAGTTCTTC. Translating gives CASRIEVAGDIEQFF.

The CDR3 DNA sequence: TGCGCCAGCAGCTGGGAAGGGACAGGGGGCGACGGAAACACCATATATTTT. Translation gives CASSWEGTGGDGNTIYF. The V and J genes are TRBV5-1 and TRBJ1-3, with 12 positions matching TRBD1. The J segment lost 4 bases and the V segment lost 3 bases, leaving 8 bases of the junction unmatched. This CDR3 is 17 amino acids long. Germline V CDR1 and CDR2: SGHRS, YFSETQ.